The 15 T cell receptor beta chains presented below share a single source sample, sequenced in a study of patients and donors after allogeneic stem cell transplantation. TCRdb reprocessed the RT-PCR reads via MiXCR and lists one record per CDR3 protein. The sample holds roughly 940,000 distinct CDR3 sequences, 15% to 20% seen once. Sequenced input: blood, either unsorted or a sorted T cell fraction (not recorded which). These receptors all stem from a human donor who was either an allogeneic HSCT recipient or a stem cell or donor lymphocyte infusion donor (not recorded which). It is not recorded whose cells these are; they may come from a transplant donor.

This clonotype came up a few times. The V and J genes are TRBV4-2 and TRBJ1-4; 10 positions agree with TRBD1. CDR3 size: 15 residues. Germline-derived CDR1 and CDR2 are LGHNA and YNFKEQ. V shed 3 bases and J 8 bases; nucleotides not matched to a gene: 6. Here the CDR3 DNA reads TGTGCCAGCAGCCACCGACAGGGGGCCGACGAAAAACTGTTTTTT. It codes for CASSHRQGADEKLFF.

The chain recombines TRBV2 with TRBJ1-1; D possibly corresponds to TRBD1 (5 bases). The CDR3 runs 14 residues. Germline CDR1 reads SNHLY; CDR2 reads FYNNEI. V gave up 3 bases and J gave up 4 bases, with 12 bases separating them. CDR3 nucleotide sequence: TGTGCCAGCAGTGAGGAAGGGGCGCGCACTGAAGCTTTCTTT. Translation gives CASSEEGARTEAFF.

In this sample, this clonotype turned up a few times. The rearrangement links TRBV4-3 to TRBJ2-2, with D possibly matching TRBD1 (6 bases). This CDR3 is 16 amino acids long. Trimming pared 1 base from V and 4 bases from J, leaving 13 bases between. Looked up from germline, CDR1 is LGHNA and CDR2 is YSLEER. The CDR3 bases are TGCGCCAGCAGCCAAGCAGTCAGGGGTGGCACCGGGGAGCTGTTTTTT. As protein: CASSQAVRGGTGELFF.

This clonotype appeared many times. The rearrangement uses TRBV12-1 and TRBJ1-3; TRBD1, the table's D call, lacks a check against the DNA. TRBV12-1 is annotated as a pseudogene. This CDR3 contains 16 residues. The CDR3: CASRGRDTYSGNTIYF. DNA of the CDR3: TGTGCCAGCAGGGGACGGGACACATACTCTGGAAACACCATATATTTT.

This clonotype was picked up a small number of times. The chain combines TRBV28 with TRBJ2-1, with D tentatively TRBD1 (6 bases). V dropped 3 bases and J dropped 4 bases, with 19 bases sitting between them. Germline CDR1 is MDHEN and CDR2 is SYDVKM. This CDR3 has 17 residues. CDR3: CASSFHRGGRSYNEQFF. CDR3 sequence (DNA): TGTGCCAGCAGTTTCCACAGAGGGGGTAGATCGTACAATGAGCAGTTCTTC.

To note about this clonotype: This may be a read error: a much more frequent sequence differs by one nucleotide. This rearrangement joins TRBV7-9 to TRBJ2-7; D ambiguous. This CDR3 spans 14 amino acids. Looked up from germline, CDR1 is SEHNR and CDR2 is FQNEAQ (reference sequence). The CDR3 protein is CASSFGSSSYVQYF. CDR3 DNA sequence: TGTGCCAGCAGCTTCGGAAGTAGCTCCTACGTGCAGTACTTC.

This clonotype was picked up many times. The chain is built from TRBV10-3 and TRBJ1-5, with D possibly matching TRBD1 (6 bases). V shed 4 bases and J shed 4 bases, with 11 bases lying between them. CDR3 length equals 14 residues. The germline V gene has CDR1 ENHRY and CDR2 SYGVKD. The CDR3 region is CAISGGAGNQPQHF. The CDR3 bases are TGTGCCATCAGTGGGGGGGCAGGAAATCAGCCCCAGCATTTT.

This clonotype was picked up a small number of times. V is TRBV4-3 and J is TRBJ1-1; no definite D call. The V end lost 1 base, the J end lost 7 bases, and 10 bases lay between the germline ends. CDR1 is LGHNA and CDR2 is YSLEER in the germline V gene. The CDR3 spans 13 residues. The CDR3 spells CASSQVRSVEAFF. In DNA form, the CDR3 reads TGCGCCAGCAGCCAAGTCAGATCAGTTGAAGCTTTCTTT.

The chain employs TRBV2 and TRBJ2-1; no firm D call. The V end was cut by 0 bases, the J end by 7 bases, with 10 bases between. CDR1 and CDR2 (germline): SNHLY, FYNNEI. This CDR3 is 14 amino acids long. CDR3 sequence: CASSEASPLNEQFF. The CDR3 nucleotides are TGTGCCAGCAGTGAAGCGAGCCCGCTGAATGAGCAGTTCTTC.

This clonotype has a handful of counts. The chain carries TRBV7-9 and TRBJ2-1; 8 nucleotides align to TRBD2. Germline-derived CDR1 and CDR2 are SEHNR and FQNEAQ (reference sequence). J was trimmed by 5 bases and V by 2 bases; bases with no gene match: 8. The CDR3 consists of 16 residues. The CDR3 here is CASSLIGGGSNNEQFF. CDR3 bases: TGTGCCAGCAGCTTAATCGGCGGGGGGTCGAACAATGAGCAGTTCTTC.

Here the CDR3 DNA reads TGTGCCACCAGCAGAGAAGTTAGCTTGGGGGCCAACGTCCTGACTTTC. This sequence encodes CATSREVSLGANVLTF. The chain couples TRBV15 to TRBJ2-6; the D is unclear. CDR3 length: 16 residues. Per germline, CDR1 LNHNV and CDR2 YYDKDF (reference sequence). V was shortened by 0 bases and J by 4 bases, with 10 bases between the two germline ends.

This clonotype was detected only a few times. This rearrangement joins TRBV7-9 to TRBJ1-4; TRBD1 aligns across 8 bases. The V segment lost 5 bases and the J segment 7 bases; nucleotides outside the gene matches: 9. The CDR3 is 15 amino acids. Looked up from germline, CDR1 is SEHNR and CDR2 is FQNEAQ (reference sequence). The CDR3 DNA reads as TGTGCCAGCAGCCCTGGACAGGGACGGATTGAAAAACTGTTTTTT. Its translation: CASSPGQGRIEKLFF.

The rearrangement uses TRBV2 and TRBJ1-1; possible D gene TRBD1, 6 bases. The V and J ends lost 6 bases and 8 bases respectively, with 13 bases between them. The germline gives CDR1 SNHLY, CDR2 FYNNEI. The CDR3 covers 12 residues. The CDR3 spells CASRQGKTEAFF. CDR3 nucleotides: TGTGCCAGCAGACAGGGAAAGACGGAAGCTTTCTTT. Complete variable domain (other parts from reference TRBV2 and TRBJ1-1): EPEVTQTPSHQVTQMGQEVILRCVPISNHLYFYWYRQILGQKVEFLVSFYNNEISEKSEIFDDQFSVERPDGSNFTLKIRSTKLEDSAMYFCASRQGKTEAFFGQGTRLTVV.

In its sample, this clonotype was seen a few times. The chain has TRBV7-2 and TRBJ2-3; D is possibly TRBD1 (5 bases). Germline V gives CDR1 SGHTA, CDR2 FQGNSA. The CDR3 length is 17 residues. Between the trimmed V and J ends, which lost 5 bases and 2 bases, there was a span of 20 bases. The CDR3 sequence: CASSHQSTVTDTDTQYF. CDR3 nucleotides: TGTGCCAGCAGCCACCAATCGACAGTAACCGACACAGATACGCAGTATTTT.

In its sample, this clonotype was seen many times. The chain's CDR3 is CASSFSVWDYEQYF. The CDR3 coding sequence is TGCGCCAGCAGCTTTTCGGTCTGGGACTACGAGCAGTACTTC. The chain joins TRBV5-1 to TRBJ2-7, with D uncertain. The V end was cut by 2 bases, the J end by 3 bases, with 12 bases between. CDR3 length equals 14 residues. The V gene's germline CDR1 is SGHRS and CDR2 YFSETQ.